These T cell receptor beta chains were read from a single sample in a study of shared clonotypes between healthy human individuals. Repertoires were generated with immunoSEQ multiplex PCR, while TCRdb's copy carries only in-frame clones and drops some. Here the sample spans millions of clones, roughly 94% being singletons. Source material: naive CD4+ T cells sorted from blood. These receptors originate from a man aged 18 to 29 in good health. CDR3s include the opening cysteine and the closing phenylalanine or tryptophan. The D gene is left open where the match is weak. Expanded clones get a size class; other rows say once, few or many, or leave the size out.

TRBJ1-4	NA	TRBV28	TRBD1	TGTGCCAGCAGTTTATCTGGACAGGGCGCGGAAAAACTGTTTTTT	CASSLSGQGAEKLFF
TRBJ2-3	NA	TRBV10-3	TRBD1	TGTGCCATCAGTGGTCAGGGGGCGGAGGGGACTAGCACAGATACGCAGTATTTT	CAISGQGAEGTSTDTQYF
TRBJ2-7	NA	TRBV7-9	TRBD1	TGTGCCAGCAGCGCCCCCGACAGGGGGGCCTACGAGCAGTACTTC	CASSAPDRGAYEQYF
TRBJ1-1	NA	TRBV30	NA	TGTGCCTGGAGTGTCGAAGGGAACACTGAAGCTTTCTTT	CAWSVEGNTEAFF
TRBJ2-3	NA	TRBV5-4	NA	TGTGCCAGCAGCTTTGGGGACCCGAGGAAAGATACGCAGTATTTT	CASSFGDPRKDTQYF
TRBJ2-5	NA	TRBV6-6	TRBD1	TGTGCCAGCACTCACCAGGACAGGGGCGCTTCAGAGACCCAGTACTTC	CASTHQDRGASETQYF
TRBJ2-5	NA	TRBV9	NA	TGTGCCAGCAGCGTATCAACGGGAGAGGAGACCCAGTACTTC	CASSVSTGEETQYF
TRBJ1-2	NA	TRBV4-1	NA	TGCGCCAGCAGCCAAGTCGTTGCCGGAGATTATGGCTACACCTTC	CASSQVVAGDYGYTF
TRBJ1-6	once	TRBV25-1	NA	TGTGCCAGCAGTGAAACAGGCCCGGTTTCACCCCTCCACTTT	CASSETGPVSPLHF
TRBJ1-1	NA	TRBV9	NA	TGTGCCAGCAGCGTTGCAGGTCAGAACACTGAAGCTTTCTTT	CASSVAGQNTEAFF
TRBJ2-1	NA	TRBV13	TRBD2	TGTGCCAGCAGCTTAGGGGGGAGGGCCCACAATGAGCAGTTCTTC	CASSLGGRAHNEQFF
TRBJ1-5	once	TRBV10-3	NA	TGTGCCATCAGTGGACGGAGCAATCAGCCCCAGCATTTT	CAISGRSNQPQHF
TRBJ1-1	NA	TRBV6-6	NA	TGTGCCAGCAGGTCGGCAGGACTGAACACTGAAGCTTTCTTT	CASRSAGLNTEAFF
TRBJ2-7	NA	TRBV9	TRBD2	TGTGCCAGCAGCGTAGAATTAGCGGGGCCCTACGAGCAGTACTTC	CASSVELAGPYEQYF